A selection of T cell receptor beta chains follows, all from one sample in a study of T cell responses to AZD1222 COVID-19 vaccine. Profiled with immunoSEQ multiplex PCR; TCRdb holds only in-frame clones, not every one. The sample holds over 130,000 clones, 92% seen once. This specimen was peripheral blood, taken 28 days after the second AZD1222 dose. The receptor set was obtained from an adult who received the AZD1222 COVID-19 vaccine. CDR3s include the opening cysteine and the closing phenylalanine or tryptophan. Each record gives: D gene, J gene, V gene, clone size, CDR3 protein, CDR3 DNA. A D gene is named only where the DNA matches it firmly. Part of the rows lack a size; the others show once, few, many or a class for expanded clones.

- TRBJ2-5 TRBV2 - CASSSSGLQTQYF TGTGCCAGCAGCAGCTCGGGTTTGCAGACCCAGTACTTC
- TRBJ2-2 TRBV6-6 - CASSYSYTGELFF TGTGCCAGCAGTTACTCCTACACCGGGGAGCTGTTTTTT
- TRBJ2-5 TRBV7-9 once CASSLVNIQETQYF TGTGCCAGCAGCTTAGTAAACATACAAGAGACCCAGTACTTC
TRBD2 TRBJ2-1 TRBV2 - CASSDQPGLASEQFF TGTGCCAGCAGTGATCAACCGGGACTAGCGAGTGAGCAGTTCTTC
- TRBJ2-3 TRBV5-4 - CASSLDAHTDTQYF TGTGCCAGCAGCTTGGACGCCCATACAGATACGCAGTATTTT
- TRBJ2-7 TRBV6-5 - CASTGLIPYEQYF TGTGCCAGCACCGGACTAATCCCCTACGAGCAGTACTTC
TRBD2 TRBJ2-7 TRBV4-1 - CASSPAGGRSYEQYF TGCGCCAGCAGCCCCGCGGGGGGGCGATCCTACGAGCAGTACTTC
- TRBJ2-7 TRBV13 - CASSQAGLPPYEQYF TGTGCCAGCAGCCAGGCAGGGCTCCCTCCCTACGAGCAGTACTTC
TRBD2 TRBJ2-3 TRBV6-6 - CASSPGLAGGFQTDTQYF TGTGCCAGCAGTCCGGGACTAGCGGGAGGCTTCCAAACAGATACGCAGTATTTT
- TRBJ1-2 TRBV6-1 - CASSERVGDYGYTF TGTGCCAGCAGTGAAAGGGTCGGAGACTATGGCTACACCTTC
TRBD1 TRBJ1-1 TRBV19 few CASGPSGGADSNTEAFF TGTGCCAGTGGACCCTCAGGGGGCGCCGACTCTAACACTGAAGCTTTCTTT
- TRBJ1-1 TRBV11-3 - CASSQGRNTEAFF TGTGCCAGCAGCCAAGGCAGGAACACTGAAGCTTTCTTT
- TRBJ2-2 TRBV7-3 - CASSLSSGELFF TGTGCCAGCAGCTTGAGCTCCGGGGAGCTGTTTTTT
- TRBJ2-1 TRBV5-1 - CASSSQPAGDNEQFF TGCGCCAGCAGCTCCCAACCCGCAGGCGACAATGAGCAGTTCTTC
- TRBJ1-3 TRBV18 once CASSLEGIGNTIYF TGTGCCAGCTCACTGGAAGGAATTGGAAACACCATATATTTT
TRBD1 TRBJ1-4 TRBV15 - CATSIDGTENEKLFF TGTGCCACCAGCATAGATGGGACAGAAAATGAAAAACTGTTTTTT
TRBD2 TRBJ2-5 TRBV18 - CASSPGTSVETQYF TGTGCCAGCTCACCAGGGACTAGCGTGGAGACCCAGTACTTC
- TRBJ2-1 TRBV25-1 - CASSESPQGTYNEQFF TGTGCCAGCAGTGAATCCCCCCAGGGGACATACAATGAGCAGTTCTTC
- TRBJ1-1 TRBV3-1/TRBV3-2 - CASSQARETEAFF TGTGCCAGCAGCCAAGCCCGAGAGACTGAAGCTTTCTTT
- TRBJ1-1 TRBV7-5 - CARSFLQKMNTEAFF TGTGCCAGAAGCTTCCTACAGAAAATGAACACTGAAGCTTTCTTT
- TRBJ2-1 TRBV6-2/TRBV6-3 - CASSYGGSSYNEQFF TGTGCCAGCAGTTACGGGGGTTCATCCTACAATGAGCAGTTCTTC
- TRBJ2-3 TRBV9 - CASSVQGRADTQYF TGTGCCAGCAGCGTCCAGGGAAGGGCAGATACGCAGTATTTT
- TRBJ1-2 TRBV7-2 - CASSLDWQGRNYGYTF TGTGCCAGCAGCTTAGACTGGCAGGGAAGGAACTATGGCTACACCTTC
- TRBJ2-5 TRBV18 - CASSPDSGSKTQYF TGTGCCAGCTCACCAGATTCAGGGTCGAAGACCCAGTACTTC
- TRBJ1-4 TRBV18 - CASSPRQAFATNEKLFF TGTGCCAGCTCACCACGCCAGGCATTTGCAACTAATGAAAAACTGTTTTTT
TRBD2 TRBJ2-3 TRBV27 once CASTFSGDKYYSTDTQYF TGTGCCAGCACCTTTAGCGGGGACAAGTACTATTCCACAGATACGCAGTATTTT
TRBD1 TRBJ2-3 TRBV2 - CASTRGTSSTDTQYF TGTGCCAGCACCAGGGGGACCTCTAGCACAGATACGCAGTATTTT
- TRBJ1-2 TRBV6-2/TRBV6-3 once CASSSPAGRGYYGYTF TGTGCCAGCAGTTCCCCCGCGGGCAGGGGATACTATGGCTACACCTTC
- TRBJ2-7 TRBV7-8 - CASSSPGISYEQYF TGTGCCAGCAGCTCCCCCGGGATCTCCTACGAGCAGTACTTC
- TRBJ2-7 TRBV27 - CASSSGTLYEQYF TGTGCCAGCAGTTCCGGGACACTGTACGAGCAGTACTTC
TRBD1 TRBJ1-2 TRBV19 - CASRHREGQGINYGYTF TGTGCCAGTAGACATAGAGAAGGACAGGGAATTAACTATGGCTACACCTTC
- TRBJ2-3 TRBV7-3 - CASSLEPADTQYF TGTGCCAGCAGCTTAGAACCGGCAGATACGCAGTATTTT
- TRBJ2-7 TRBV13 - CASSQGGTYEQYF TGTGCCAGCAGCCAGGGGGGGACCTACGAGCAGTACTTC
TRBD1 TRBJ1-1 TRBV19 - CASSTGTDNTEAFF TGTGCCAGTAGTACGGGGACAGACAACACTGAAGCTTTCTTT
TRBD2 TRBJ2-6 TRBV7-3 - CASSRGGPGANVLTF TGTGCCAGCAGTCGCGGGGGGCCTGGGGCCAACGTCCTGACTTTC
- TRBJ1-4 TRBV9 - CASSVVGGRQEKLFF TGTGCCAGCAGCGTAGTGGGGGGCCGGCAGGAAAAACTGTTTTTT
- TRBJ1-1 TRBV10-2 - CASSAGPNTEAFF TGCGCCAGCAGTGCCGGGCCTAACACTGAAGCTTTCTTT
- TRBJ2-3 TRBV28 - CASSGKEGTDTQYF TGTGCCAGCAGTGGGAAAGAGGGCACAGATACGCAGTATTTT
- TRBJ2-7 TRBV7-3 - CASGTGSEQYF TGTGCCAGCGGTACAGGGAGCGAGCAGTACTTC
TRBD1 TRBJ2-3 TRBV29-1 - CSVDRAGTGYTDTQYF TGCAGCGTTGATAGGGCGGGGACAGGGTACACAGATACGCAGTATTTT
TRBD1 TRBJ2-7 TRBV4-2 - CASSQDNRGDHEQYF TGTGCCAGCAGCCAAGATAACAGGGGAGACCACGAGCAGTACTTC
- TRBJ2-1 TRBV6-1 - CASSALAGYAVNEQFF TGTGCCAGCAGTGCCCTAGCAGGGTACGCGGTGAATGAGCAGTTCTTC
TRBD1 TRBJ1-1 TRBV18 - CASSPGVGGYANTEAFF TGTGCCAGCTCACCGGGTGTAGGGGGCTACGCTAACACTGAAGCTTTCTTT
TRBD1 TRBJ2-5 TRBV24-1 - CATSDPGTGGETQYF TGTGCCACCAGTGATCCTGGGACAGGGGGAGAGACCCAGTACTTC
TRBD1 TRBJ1-6 TRBV5-1 - CASSLGTGGNSPLHF TGCGCCAGCAGTTTGGGGACAGGGGGTAATTCACCCCTCCACTTT